The 16 T cell receptor beta chains given below trace back to one sample, sequenced in a study of T-cell memory formation after mild COVID-19. TCRdb called the 5' RACE reads again in MiXCR, with one record for every CDR3 protein. Here the sample spans around 440,000 distinct CDR3 sequences, roughly 20% being singletons. The sample consisted of PBMCs or a T cell subset sorted from them (not recorded which). These receptors originate from an adult woman who had mild COVID-19 (a few samples of this study predate the infection). Cell type and time point are not known.

This rearrangement joins TRBV2 to TRBJ1-5; 12 bases fit TRBD1. Per the germline V gene, CDR1 is SNHLY and CDR2 is FYNNEI. The CDR3 loop spans 14 amino acids. V lost 10 bases to trimming and J lost 6 bases; unmatched junction nucleotides: 7. The CDR3 loop reads CATRDRGPVQPQHF. CDR3 coding DNA: TGTGCCACCCGGGACAGGGGGCCAGTTCAGCCCCAGCATTTT.

This clonotype was observed at least ten times. The chain recombines TRBV2 with TRBJ2-3; no reliable D call. Germline-derived CDR1 and CDR2 are SNHLY and FYNNEI. This CDR3 has 14 amino acids. Trimming left V 8 bases short and J 2 bases short, with 14 bases between. Written as DNA, the CDR3 is TGTGCCAGCTTAGCCCGCCTTCCCACAGATACGCAGTATTTT. Encoded protein: CASLARLPTDTQYF.

V is TRBV6-5 and J is TRBJ1-2; D unresolved. CDR1 is MNHEY, CDR2 SVGAGI, per germline. The CDR3 contains 13 residues. The ends were cut back, 0 bases at V and 10 bases at J, with 12 bases in the middle. DNA of the CDR3: TGTGCCAGCAGTTACTCGAAGATTCGGGACTACACCTTC. Protein: CASSYSKIRDYTF.

The genes are TRBV5-1 and TRBJ2-7; no definite D call. The germline CDR1 and CDR2 sequences are SGHRS and YFSETQ. This CDR3 is built from 13 residues. The V end lost 0 bases, the J end lost 2 bases, and 6 bases lay between the germline ends. CDR3 loop: CASSLASTYEQYF. The CDR3 bases are TGCGCCAGCAGCTTGGCGTCAACCTACGAGCAGTACTTC.

This chain connects TRBV2 to TRBJ1-1; D might be TRBD1 (6 bases). This CDR3 comprises 15 residues. The germline V gene encodes CDR1 SNHLY and CDR2 FYNNEI. The V end lost 7 bases, the J end lost 5 bases, and 20 bases lay between the germline ends. This CDR3 reads CASTQHGGADTEAFF. The CDR3 DNA is TGTGCCAGCACTCAACACGGGGGGGCGGATACTGAAGCTTTCTTT.

The sample holds a few counts of this clonotype. The chain links TRBV7-6 to TRBJ2-7; D gene uncertain. The CDR3 length is 14 residues. The germline gives CDR1 SGHVS, CDR2 FNYEAQ. The V gene lost 1 base and the J gene lost 6 bases, with 13 bases spanning the gap. DNA of the CDR3: TGTGCCAGCAGCTTAGGCTGGCAGAATGCCGAGCAGTACTTC. The encoded protein is CASSLGWQNAEQYF.

This clonotype was observed a few times. The chain recombines TRBV27 with TRBJ1-3, with D possibly matching TRBD1 (6 bases). The germline V gene encodes CDR1 MNHEY and CDR2 SMNVEV (reference sequence). The CDR3 is made up of 14 amino acids. V lost 7 bases and J lost 4, with 14 bases in between. In nucleotides, the CDR3 is TGTGCCAGCAAAAGGGGACACCCGGGAAACACCATATATTTT. Protein sequence: CASKRGHPGNTIYF.

A few counts support this clonotype. The V gene is TRBV29-1, the J gene TRBJ2-1; 7 nucleotides match TRBD2. The CDR3 extends over 13 amino acids. The germline CDR1 and CDR2 sequences are SQVTM and ANQGSEA. Trimming at V came to 5 bases and at J to 0 bases, leaving 1 base not matched to a gene. The CDR3, as DNA: TGCAGCGTTCGGGACTACTCCTACAATGAGCAGTTCTTC. Its translation: CSVRDYSYNEQFF.

This clonotype has more than one count but fewer than ten. This sequence joins TRBV20-1 and TRBJ2-7; 9 bases agree with TRBD1. V was pared by 2 bases and J by 5 bases, with 7 bases of the junction left unmatched. The germline V gene encodes CDR1 DFQATT and CDR2 SNEGSKA (reference sequence). The CDR3 length is 14 residues. CDR3 nucleotides: TGCAGTGCTAGAAACGCGGGACAGGGACACGAGCAGTACTTC. Translating it yields CSARNAGQGHEQYF.

This clonotype has more than one count but fewer than ten. The chain employs TRBV2 and TRBJ1-2; unclear D gene. Trimming stripped 7 bases from V and 6 bases from J, with 18 bases between. Germline values: CDR1 SNHLY, CDR2 FYNNEI. This CDR3 has 14 amino acids. The CDR3 nucleotides read TGTGCCAGCACCACGAACCCGGGTTATGATGGCTACACCTTC. It encodes CASTTNPGYDGYTF.

CDR3 amino acids: CASSQVSGAEAFF. CDR3 nucleotide sequence: TGTGCCAGCAGCCAGGTATCCGGCGCTGAAGCTTTCTTT. The chain recombines TRBV3-1 with TRBJ1-1; D is ambiguous. Germline CDR1 and CDR2: LGHDT and YNNKEL (reference sequence). V was shortened by 3 bases and J by 6 bases, with 11 bases between the two germline ends. CDR3 length: 13 amino acids.

The V and J genes are TRBV19 and TRBJ1-6; D perhaps matches TRBD1 (5 bases). Trimming took 7 bases from V and 6 from J, leaving 16 bases between them. The germline gives CDR1 LNHDA, CDR2 SQIVND (reference sequence). The length of the CDR3 is 15 residues. The CDR3: CASTDEGLGNSPLHF. The CDR3 bases are TGTGCCAGTACCGACGAGGGACTTGGTAATTCACCCCTCCACTTT.

This clonotype was detected only a few times. The V and J genes are TRBV20-1 and TRBJ2-3; 10 nucleotides line up with TRBD1. With V trimmed by 3 bases and J by 2 bases, 8 bases remained unmatched. CDR1 is DFQATT and CDR2 is SNEGSKA in the germline V gene (reference sequence). There are 16 residues in the CDR3. CDR3 nucleotides: TGCAGTGCTAGGTCCGGGACAGGGGCTTCCACAGATACGCAGTATTTT. Translation: CSARSGTGASTDTQYF.

This clonotype has just a few counts. CDR3 sequence reads: CASSQDLASGSYEQYF. The CDR3 DNA is TGTGCCAGCAGCCAAGATTTGGCTAGCGGTTCCTACGAGCAGTACTTC. This rearrangement joins TRBV3-1 to TRBJ2-7, with 7 bases aligning to TRBD2. Germline V lookup: CDR1 LGHDT, CDR2 YNNKEL (reference sequence). V shed 0 bases and J 1 base; nucleotides not matched to a gene: 6. There are 16 residues in the CDR3.

With respect to this clonotype: Mismatch with germline at one junction end may stem from a read error. V usage is TRBV24-1 and J usage is TRBJ2-1; D is perhaps TRBD1 (6 bases). This CDR3 is 13 amino acids long. The V gene's germline CDR1 is KGHDR and CDR2 SFDVKD. CDR3 sequence reads: CATKGVGVNEQFF. As DNA, the CDR3 is TGTGCGACCAAGGGGGTTGGGGTCAATGAGCAGTTCTTC.

As DNA, the CDR3 is TGTGCCAGCAGCTTAAGTTCACATGAAGCTTTCTTT. This encodes CASSLSSHEAFF. The V gene is TRBV5-4, the J gene TRBJ1-1; D is unresolved. This CDR3 has 12 amino acids. V was cut by 2 bases and J by 7 bases, with 9 bases left in between. Per the germline V gene, CDR1 is SGHNT and CDR2 is YYREEE (reference sequence).